This TCR beta chain was sequenced for a study of identical twins. TCRdb passed the 5' RACE reads through MiXCR, listing each CDR3 protein once. Among more than 1.5 million distinct CDR3 sequences, about 30% were seen once, and the ten largest hold about 0.3%. The table lists this clonotype with a few counts. Its antigen is as yet unknown. CDR3 length: 14 amino acids. Trimming pared 2 bases from V and 5 bases from J, leaving 12 bases between. Overall study results and limits: Abundant beta clonotypes from cord blood bore fewer insertions; memory repertoires lacked this pattern.

The receptor comes from a newborn girl in good health. The sample consisted of cord blood. The V gene is TRBV12-3 or TRBV12-4, the J gene TRBJ2-5; no definite D call. CDR3 residues: CASSLSGGGETQYF. The CDR3 nucleotides are TGTGCCAGCAGTTTATCGGGCGGTGGCGAGACCCAGTACTTC.